The subject of this entry is one T cell receptor beta chain. The antigen is unknown. The source of the sample is a study of shared clonotypes between healthy human individuals. With 3 bases clipped from V and 3 bases from J, the junction kept 6 bases outside the gene matches. This CDR3 region has 15 residues. Per the germline V gene, CDR1 is SNHLY and CDR2 is FYNNEI. The study, taken as a whole, reports: Large sequencing depth failed to make sorted-subset sequencing complete, rarefaction showed. What limited the represented genetic and exposure-history diversity was the small number of donors. For naive CD4 cells, 4.5% to 6.5% of clonotypes were shared across a few donors.

The naive CD8 population came from CD45RO-negative cells selected for CCR7, without terminally differentiated effector memory CD45RA+ cells. Genomic DNA from each subset was divided evenly over several immunoSEQ plates. Sequenced by immunoSEQ multiplex PCR; TCRdb stores in-frame clones only, minus some. The table records 800,000 to 950,000 clones, 90% to 97% of them present only once. Specimen: naive CD8+ T cells sorted from blood. The chain employs TRBV2 and TRBJ2-7; 9 nucleotides line up with TRBD1. The source of this sequence is a man under 40 in good health. This CDR3 is CASSDNRGRVYEQYF. The CDR3 region has the DNA TGTGCCAGCAGTGATAACAGGGGGCGGGTCTACGAGCAGTACTTC.